This TCR beta chain derives from a study of CD8 T cells in Susac syndrome. RNA amounts of roughly 0.5 to 1 ug underwent reverse transcription with random hexamers. From the immunoSEQ multiplex PCR reads, TCRdb called clonotypes with MiXCR, one entry per CDR3 protein. The repertoire consists of 300,000 to 350,000 distinct CDR3 sequences, with approximately 90% occurring once and the leading ten covering 0.065%. This CDR3 spans 13 amino acids. From germline, CDR1 is DFQATT and CDR2 SNEGSKA (reference sequence). V was clipped by 3 bases and J by 0 bases, with 6 bases between them. This receptor was obtained from a human donor with multiple sclerosis. The sequenced sample consisted of CD4+ T cells from PBMCs. The V gene is TRBV20-1, the J gene TRBJ2-4, with D unclear. The DNA for the CDR3 is TGCAGTGCTAGTCTAGTAGCCAAAAACATTCAGTACTTC. The encoded protein is CSASLVAKNIQYF.